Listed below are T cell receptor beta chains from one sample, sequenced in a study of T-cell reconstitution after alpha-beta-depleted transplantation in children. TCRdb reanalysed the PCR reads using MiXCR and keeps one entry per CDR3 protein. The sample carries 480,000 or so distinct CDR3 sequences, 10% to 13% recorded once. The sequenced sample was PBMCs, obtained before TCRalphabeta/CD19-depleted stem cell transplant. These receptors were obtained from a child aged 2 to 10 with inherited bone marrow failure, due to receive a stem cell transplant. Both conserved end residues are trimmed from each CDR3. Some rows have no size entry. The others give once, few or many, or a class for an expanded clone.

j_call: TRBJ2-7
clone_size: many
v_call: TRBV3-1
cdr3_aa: ASSLTSGRAFSYEQY

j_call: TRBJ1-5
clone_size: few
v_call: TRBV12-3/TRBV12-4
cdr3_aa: ASSLTQTGRGQPQH

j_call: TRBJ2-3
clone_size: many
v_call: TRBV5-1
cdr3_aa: ASSFGGLDTQY

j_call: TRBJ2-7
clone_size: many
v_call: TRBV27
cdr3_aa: ASSLSPGWDEQY

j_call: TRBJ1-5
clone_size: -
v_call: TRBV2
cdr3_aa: ASSEALGFKKPQH

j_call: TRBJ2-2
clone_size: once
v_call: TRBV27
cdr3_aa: ASRAGGGNTGELF

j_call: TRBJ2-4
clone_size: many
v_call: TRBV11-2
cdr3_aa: ASSFSGGIQY

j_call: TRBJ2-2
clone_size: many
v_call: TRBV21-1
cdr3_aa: ASKTLSGQPTGELF

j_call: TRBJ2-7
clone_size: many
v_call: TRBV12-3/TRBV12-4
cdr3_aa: ASRGTGRVPSYEQY

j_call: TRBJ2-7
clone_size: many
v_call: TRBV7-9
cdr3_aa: ASSSGQGPSYEQY

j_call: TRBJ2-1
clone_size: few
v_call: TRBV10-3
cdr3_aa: AISGSAGTSGGNEQF

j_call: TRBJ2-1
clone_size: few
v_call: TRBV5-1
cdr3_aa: ASSLDPHTNGNEQF

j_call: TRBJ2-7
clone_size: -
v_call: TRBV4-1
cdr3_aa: ASSQDQRENSYEQY

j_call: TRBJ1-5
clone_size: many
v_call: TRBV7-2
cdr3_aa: ASSLNGAQH

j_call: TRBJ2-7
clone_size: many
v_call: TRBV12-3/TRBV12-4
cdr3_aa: ASSRIQGREQY

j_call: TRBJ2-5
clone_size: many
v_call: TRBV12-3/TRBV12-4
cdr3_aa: TSSFISMESQETQY

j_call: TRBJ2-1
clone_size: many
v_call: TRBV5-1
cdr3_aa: ASSSLGVAEYNEQF

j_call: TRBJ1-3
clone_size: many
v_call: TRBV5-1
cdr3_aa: ASSLGAEANTIY

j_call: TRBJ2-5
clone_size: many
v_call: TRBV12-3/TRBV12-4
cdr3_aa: ASSPRPQETQY

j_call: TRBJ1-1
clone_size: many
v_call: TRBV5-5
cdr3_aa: ASSLEVTGMNTEAF

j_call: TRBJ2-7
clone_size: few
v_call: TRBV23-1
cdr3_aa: ASSKRRSRGLSYEQY

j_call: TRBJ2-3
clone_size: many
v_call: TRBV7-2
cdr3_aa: ASSFARTSGSTDTQY

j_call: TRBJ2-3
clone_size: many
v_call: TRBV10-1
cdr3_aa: ASSESRITDTQY

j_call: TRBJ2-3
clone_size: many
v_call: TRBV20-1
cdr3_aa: SARENRRTTDTQY

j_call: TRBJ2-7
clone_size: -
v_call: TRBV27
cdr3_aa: ASSLTGLAIEQY

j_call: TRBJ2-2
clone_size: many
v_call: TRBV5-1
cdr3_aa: ASRWESTGELF

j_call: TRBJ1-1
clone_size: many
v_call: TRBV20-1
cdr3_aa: SASHMNTEAF

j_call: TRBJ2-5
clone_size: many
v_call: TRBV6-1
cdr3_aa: ASSPTVDSFQETQY

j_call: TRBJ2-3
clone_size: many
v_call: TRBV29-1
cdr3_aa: SVAAGGTDTQY

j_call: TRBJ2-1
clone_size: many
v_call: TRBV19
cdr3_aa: ASSIWLADYNEQF

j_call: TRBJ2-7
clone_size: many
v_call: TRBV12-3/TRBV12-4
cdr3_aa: ASSLLGPGEQY

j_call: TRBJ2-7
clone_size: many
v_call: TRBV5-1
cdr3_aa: ASSLDSWNEQY

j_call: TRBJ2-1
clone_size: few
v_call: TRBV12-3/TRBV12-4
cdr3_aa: ASSLHPEASGDQF

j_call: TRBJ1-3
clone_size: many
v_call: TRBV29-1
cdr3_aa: SAMTGLSSGNTIY

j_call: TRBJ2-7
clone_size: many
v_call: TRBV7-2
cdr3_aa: ASSLRPGPYEQY

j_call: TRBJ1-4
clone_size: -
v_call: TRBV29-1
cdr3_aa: SVVRRANEKLF

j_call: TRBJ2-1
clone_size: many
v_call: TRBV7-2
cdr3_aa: ASTYSGNSYNEQF

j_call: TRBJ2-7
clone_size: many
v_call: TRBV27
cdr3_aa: ASRFGEGYEQY

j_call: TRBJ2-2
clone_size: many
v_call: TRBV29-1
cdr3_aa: SVSRSGELF

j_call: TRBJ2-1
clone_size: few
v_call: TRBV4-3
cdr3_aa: ASSQDSGRIGNEQF

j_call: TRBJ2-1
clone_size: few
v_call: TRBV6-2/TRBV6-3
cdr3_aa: ASSYPSLAYNEQF

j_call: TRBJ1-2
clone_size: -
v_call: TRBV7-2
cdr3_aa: ASSFYSTGNYGYT

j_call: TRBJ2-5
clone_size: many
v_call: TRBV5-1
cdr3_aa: ASSPSPQETQY

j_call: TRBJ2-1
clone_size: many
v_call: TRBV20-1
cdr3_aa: SARYSGRYNEQF

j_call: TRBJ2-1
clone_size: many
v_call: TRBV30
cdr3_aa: AWGQGAGEQF